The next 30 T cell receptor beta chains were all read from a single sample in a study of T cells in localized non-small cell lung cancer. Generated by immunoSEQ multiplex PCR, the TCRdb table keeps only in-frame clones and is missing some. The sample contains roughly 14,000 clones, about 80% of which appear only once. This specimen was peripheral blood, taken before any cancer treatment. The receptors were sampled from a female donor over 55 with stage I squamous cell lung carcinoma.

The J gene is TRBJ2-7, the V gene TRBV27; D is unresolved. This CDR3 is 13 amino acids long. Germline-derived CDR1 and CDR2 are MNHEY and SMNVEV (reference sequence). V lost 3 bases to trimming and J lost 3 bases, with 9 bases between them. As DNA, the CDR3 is TGTGCCAGCAGTTTTATCAACAGCTACGAGCAGTACTTC. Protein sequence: CASSFINSYEQYF.

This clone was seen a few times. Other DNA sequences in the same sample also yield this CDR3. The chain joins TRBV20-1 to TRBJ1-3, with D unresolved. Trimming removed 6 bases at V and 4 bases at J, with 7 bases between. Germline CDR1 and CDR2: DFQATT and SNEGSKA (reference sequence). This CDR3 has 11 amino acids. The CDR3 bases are TGCAGTGCATCTAACGGAAACACCATATATTTT. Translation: CSASNGNTIYF.

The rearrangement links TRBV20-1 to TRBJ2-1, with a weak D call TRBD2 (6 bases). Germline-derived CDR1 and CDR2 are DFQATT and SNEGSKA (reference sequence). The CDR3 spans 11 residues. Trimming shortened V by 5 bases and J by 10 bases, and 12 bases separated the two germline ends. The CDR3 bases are TGCAGTGCTTGGGGGGTGAGGGAGCAGTTCTTC. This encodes CSAWGVREQFF.

The CDR3 here is CSVARQGFEAFF. CDR3 in DNA: TGCAGCGTTGCTCGGCAGGGCTTTGAAGCTTTCTTT. V gene TRBV29-1 combines with J gene TRBJ1-1; weak D call: TRBD1 (5 bases). V was trimmed by 4 bases and J by 7 bases, leaving 13 bases between them. Germline V gene data show CDR1 as SQVTM and CDR2 as ANQGSEA. The CDR3 spans 12 residues.

The CDR3 reads CASSRLGGATDTQYF. For the CDR3, the DNA is TGTGCCAGCAGCCGCCTTGGGGGAGCAACAGATACGCAGTATTTT. The V gene is TRBV9, the J gene TRBJ2-3; D may match TRBD1 or TRBD2 (5 bases each). This CDR3 has 15 amino acids. CDR1 and CDR2 from the germline V gene are SGDLS and YYNGEE. Trimming cost V 4 bases and J 3 bases, with 15 bases left between them.

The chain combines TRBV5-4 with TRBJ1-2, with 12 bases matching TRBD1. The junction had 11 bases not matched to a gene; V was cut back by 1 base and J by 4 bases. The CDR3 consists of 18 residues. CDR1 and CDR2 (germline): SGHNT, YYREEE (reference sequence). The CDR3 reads CASSLMRDRGRVGYGYTF. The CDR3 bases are TGTGCCAGCAGCTTGATGCGGGACAGGGGGCGCGTTGGCTATGGCTACACCTTC. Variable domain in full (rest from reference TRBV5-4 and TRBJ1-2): ETGVTQSPTHLIKTRGQQVTLRCSSQSGHNTVSWYQQALGQGPQFIFQYYREEENGRGNFPPRFSGLQFPNYSSELNVNALELDDSALYLCASSLMRDRGRVGYGYTFGSGTRLTVV.

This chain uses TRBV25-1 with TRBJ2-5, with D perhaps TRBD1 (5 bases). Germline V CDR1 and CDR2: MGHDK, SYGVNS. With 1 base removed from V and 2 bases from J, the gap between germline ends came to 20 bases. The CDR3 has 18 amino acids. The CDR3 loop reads CASSEWGMTDTVQETQYF. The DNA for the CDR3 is TGTGCCAGCAGTGAATGGGGCATGACGGACACCGTTCAAGAGACCCAGTACTTC.

The CDR3, as DNA: TGTGCCAGCAGCCAAGAACCCACAGGGGGCTACGAGCAGTACTTC. It encodes CASSQEPTGGYEQYF. This chain connects TRBV4-2 to TRBJ2-7; 8 bases are shared with TRBD1. The CDR3 loop spans 15 amino acids. Germline-derived CDR1 and CDR2 are LGHNA and YNFKEQ. V shed 0 bases, J shed 3 bases, and the junction held 4 bases outside the gene matches.

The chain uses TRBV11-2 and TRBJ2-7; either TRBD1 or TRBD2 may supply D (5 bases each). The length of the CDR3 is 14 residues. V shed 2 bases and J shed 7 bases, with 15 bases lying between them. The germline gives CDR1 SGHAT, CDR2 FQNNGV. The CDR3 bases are TGTGCCAGCAGCTTAACCGGGGCCTCCTTAGAGCAGTACTTC. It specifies CASSLTGASLEQYF.

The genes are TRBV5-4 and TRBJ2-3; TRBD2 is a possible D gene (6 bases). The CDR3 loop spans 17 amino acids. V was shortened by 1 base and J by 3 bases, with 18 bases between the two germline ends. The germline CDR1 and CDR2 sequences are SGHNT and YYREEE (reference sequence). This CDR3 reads CASSLSVRRGTTDTQYF. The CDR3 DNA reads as TGTGCCAGCAGCTTGTCGGTGAGGCGGGGAACTACAGATACGCAGTATTTT.

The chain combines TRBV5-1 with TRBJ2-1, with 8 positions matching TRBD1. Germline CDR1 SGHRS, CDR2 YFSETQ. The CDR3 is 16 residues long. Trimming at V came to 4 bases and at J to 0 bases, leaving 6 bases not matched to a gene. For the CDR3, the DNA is TGCGCCAGCAGCCCGTCAACAGGGGGCTCCTACAATGAGCAGTTCTTC. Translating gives CASSPSTGGSYNEQFF.

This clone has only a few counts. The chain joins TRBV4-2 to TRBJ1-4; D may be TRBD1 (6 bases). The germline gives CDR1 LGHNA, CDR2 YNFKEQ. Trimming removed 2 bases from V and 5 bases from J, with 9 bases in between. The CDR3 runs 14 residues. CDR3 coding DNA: TGTGCCAGCAGCCAAAGGACAGACAATGAAAAACTGTTTTTT. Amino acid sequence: CASSQRTDNEKLFF.

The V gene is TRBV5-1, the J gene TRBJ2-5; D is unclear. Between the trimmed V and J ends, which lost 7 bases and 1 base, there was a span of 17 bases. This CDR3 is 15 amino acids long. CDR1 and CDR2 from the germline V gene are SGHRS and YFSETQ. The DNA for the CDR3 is TGCGCCAGCCAGCAGCGAGGTGGGATCCAAGAGACCCAGTACTTC. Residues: CASQQRGGIQETQYF.

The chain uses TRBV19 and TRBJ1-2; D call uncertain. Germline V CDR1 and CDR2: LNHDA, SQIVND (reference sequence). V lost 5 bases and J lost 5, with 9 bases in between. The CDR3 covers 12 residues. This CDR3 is CASSSDQYGYTF. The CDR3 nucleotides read TGTGCCAGTAGTTCGGACCAATATGGCTACACCTTC.

CDR3 nucleotide sequence: TGTGCCAGCAACCCACGGGGGGACACTGAAGCTTTCTTT. Its protein product is CASNPRGDTEAFF. The chain is built from TRBV7-2 and TRBJ1-1, with a possible D match to TRBD1 (5 bases). Trimming stripped 7 bases from V and 3 bases from J, with 12 bases between. The V gene's germline CDR1 is SGHTA and CDR2 FQGNSA. This CDR3 spans 13 amino acids.

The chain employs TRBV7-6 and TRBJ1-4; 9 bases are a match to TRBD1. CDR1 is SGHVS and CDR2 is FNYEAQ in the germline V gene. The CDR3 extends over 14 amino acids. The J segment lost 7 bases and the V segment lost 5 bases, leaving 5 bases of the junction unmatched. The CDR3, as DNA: TGTGCCAGCAGCCTCGGACAGGGGCCTGAAAAACTGTTTTTT. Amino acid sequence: CASSLGQGPEKLFF.

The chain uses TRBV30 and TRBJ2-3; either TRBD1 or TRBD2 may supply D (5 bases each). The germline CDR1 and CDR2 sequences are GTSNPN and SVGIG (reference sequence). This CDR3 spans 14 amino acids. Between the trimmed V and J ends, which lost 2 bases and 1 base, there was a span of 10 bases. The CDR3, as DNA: TGTGCCTGGAGTAGGGGAGTCGGCACAGATACGCAGTATTTT. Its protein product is CAWSRGVGTDTQYF.

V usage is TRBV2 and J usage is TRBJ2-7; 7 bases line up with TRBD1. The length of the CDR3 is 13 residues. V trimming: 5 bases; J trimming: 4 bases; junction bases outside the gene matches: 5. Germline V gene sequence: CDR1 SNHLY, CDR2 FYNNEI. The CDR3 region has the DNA TGTGCCAGCAGTCTGGGACAGAATTACGAGCAGTACTTC. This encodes CASSLGQNYEQYF.

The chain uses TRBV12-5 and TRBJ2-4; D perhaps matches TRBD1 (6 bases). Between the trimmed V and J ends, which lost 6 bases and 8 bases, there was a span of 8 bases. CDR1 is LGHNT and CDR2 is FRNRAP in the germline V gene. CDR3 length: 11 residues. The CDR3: CASGSGDIQYF. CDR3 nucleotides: TGTGCTAGTGGCTCAGGGGACATTCAGTACTTC.

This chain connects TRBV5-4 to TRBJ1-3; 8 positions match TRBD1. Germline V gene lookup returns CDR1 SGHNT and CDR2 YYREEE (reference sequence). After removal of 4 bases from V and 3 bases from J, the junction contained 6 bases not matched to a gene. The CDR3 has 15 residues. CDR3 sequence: CASSLAGGGGNTIYF. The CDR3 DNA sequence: TGTGCCAGCAGCCTCGCAGGGGGCGGTGGAAACACCATATATTTT.

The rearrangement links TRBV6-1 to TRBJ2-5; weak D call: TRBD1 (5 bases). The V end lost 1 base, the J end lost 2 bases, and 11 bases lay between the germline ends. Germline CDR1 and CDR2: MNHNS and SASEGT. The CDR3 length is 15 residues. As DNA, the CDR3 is TGTGCCAGCAGTGAAGGAGTAGGGGTACAAGAGACCCAGTACTTC. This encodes CASSEGVGVQETQYF.

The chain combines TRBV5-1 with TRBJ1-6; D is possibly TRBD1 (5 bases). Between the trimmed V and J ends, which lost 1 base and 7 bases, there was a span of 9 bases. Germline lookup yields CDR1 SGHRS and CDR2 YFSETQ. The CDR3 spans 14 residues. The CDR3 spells CASSLSGGNSPLHF. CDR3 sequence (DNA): TGCGCCAGCAGCTTGTCCGGGGGGAATTCACCCCTCCACTTT.

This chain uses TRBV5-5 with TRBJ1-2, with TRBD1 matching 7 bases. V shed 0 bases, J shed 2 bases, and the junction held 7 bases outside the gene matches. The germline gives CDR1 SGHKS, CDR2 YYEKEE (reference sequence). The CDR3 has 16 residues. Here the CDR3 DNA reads TGTGCCAGCAGCTTGGGGGTACAGGGGATGAACTATGGCTACACCTTC. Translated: CASSLGVQGMNYGYTF.

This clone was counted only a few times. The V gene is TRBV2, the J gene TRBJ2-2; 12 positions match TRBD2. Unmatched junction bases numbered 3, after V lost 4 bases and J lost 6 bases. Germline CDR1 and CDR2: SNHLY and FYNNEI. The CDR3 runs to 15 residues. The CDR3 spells CASSGGLAGAGELFF. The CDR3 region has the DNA TGTGCCAGCAGTGGGGGACTAGCGGGCGCCGGGGAGCTGTTTTTT.

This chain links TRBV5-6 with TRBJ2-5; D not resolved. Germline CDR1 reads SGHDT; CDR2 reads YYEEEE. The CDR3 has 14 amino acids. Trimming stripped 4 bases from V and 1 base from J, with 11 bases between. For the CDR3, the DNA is TGTGCCAGCAGCCCCTCTGGCAGCCAAGAGACCCAGTACTTC. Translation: CASSPSGSQETQYF.

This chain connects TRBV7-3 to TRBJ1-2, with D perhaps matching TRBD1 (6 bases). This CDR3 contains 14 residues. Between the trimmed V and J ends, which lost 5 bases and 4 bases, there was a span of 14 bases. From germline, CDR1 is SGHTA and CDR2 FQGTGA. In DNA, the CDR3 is TGTGCCAGCAGCGGAAAGGGGGTCGGCTATGGCTACACCTTC. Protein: CASSGKGVGYGYTF.

The DNA for the CDR3 is TGTGCCAGCAGCTTAGGAGAAAAGCAGTATTTT. Its translation is CASSLGEKQYF. This chain uses TRBV11-3 with TRBJ2-3; no firm D call. Germline CDR1 is SGHNT and CDR2 is YENEEA. V was clipped by 1 base and J by 11 bases, with 7 bases between them. CDR3 length equals 11 residues.

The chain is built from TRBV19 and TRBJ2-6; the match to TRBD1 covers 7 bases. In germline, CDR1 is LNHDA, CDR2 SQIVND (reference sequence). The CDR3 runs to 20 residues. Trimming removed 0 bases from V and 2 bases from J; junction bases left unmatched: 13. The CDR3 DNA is TGTGCCAGTAGTATAGATGGGAACAACAGGGGATCAACTGGGGCCAACGTCCTGACTTTC. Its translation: CASSIDGNNRGSTGANVLTF.

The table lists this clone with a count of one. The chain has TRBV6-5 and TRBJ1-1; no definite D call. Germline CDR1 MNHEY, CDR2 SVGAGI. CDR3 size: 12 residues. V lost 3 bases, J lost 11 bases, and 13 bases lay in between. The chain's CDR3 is CASSYGGSRAFF. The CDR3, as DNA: TGTGCCAGCAGTTATGGAGGGTCCCGGGCTTTCTTT.

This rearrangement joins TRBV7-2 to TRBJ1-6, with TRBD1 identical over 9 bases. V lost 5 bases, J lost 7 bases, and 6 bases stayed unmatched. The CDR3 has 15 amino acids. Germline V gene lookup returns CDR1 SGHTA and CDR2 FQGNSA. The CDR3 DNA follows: TGTGCCAGCAGCGTACAGGGGGCAAGGAATTCACCCCTCCACTTT. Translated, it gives CASSVQGARNSPLHF.